A single sample is the source of the 18 T cell receptor beta chains below, sequenced in a study of cytomegalovirus exposure and HLA in healthy donors (dated by TCRdb to 2017 to 2019). The library was prepared using the immunoSEQ multiplex PCR assay. For the multiplex PCR, a mixture combining 60 forward primers for TCR Vbeta segments and 13 reverse primers for TCR Jbeta segments was used. In TCRdb, the immuneACCESS table is reduced to in-frame sequences with V and J assigned. These tables do not hold every clone; where another copy was compared, an unresolved V gene accounts for under half, and the others remain unexplained. Within this sample are roughly 63,000 clones, with roughly 80% of them counted one time only. The biggest ten clones account for under 30% of the sample. Sequenced input: PBMCs. These receptors came from a woman aged 40 to 55 in good health and CMV-seropositive.

The chain has TRBV6-1 and TRBJ2-5; 7 bases align to TRBD1. Germline loops: CDR1 MNHNS, CDR2 SASEGT. V was pared by 6 bases and J by 0 bases, with 4 bases of the junction left unmatched. This CDR3 spans 14 amino acids. CDR3 loop: CASSPQGHQETQYF. In nucleotides, the CDR3 is TGTGCCAGCAGCCCACAGGGGCACCAAGAGACCCAGTACTTC.

The chain is built from TRBV5-4 and TRBJ1-1; 7 bases fit TRBD1. CDR3 length: 15 amino acids. The V segment lost 2 bases and the J segment 2 bases; nucleotides outside the gene matches: 6. CDR1 is SGHNT and CDR2 is YYREEE in the germline V gene (reference sequence). The CDR3 spells CASSFPTGSNTEAFF. As DNA, the CDR3 is TGTGCCAGCAGCTTCCCGACAGGGAGCAACACTGAAGCTTTCTTT.

This sequence joins TRBV5-1 and TRBJ2-6; D may be TRBD1 (5 bases). Germline V gene sequence: CDR1 SGHRS, CDR2 YFSETQ. The CDR3 sequence is 18 residues long. The V end lost 4 bases, the J end lost 1 base, and 18 bases lay between the germline ends. The CDR3 DNA reads as TGCGCCAGCAGCAACGGACATACCATCAGGTCTGGGGCCAACGTCCTGACTTTC. Translating gives CASSNGHTIRSGANVLTF.

The CDR3, as DNA: TGTGCCAGCCGAACGATGACAGAAGAGCAGTACTTC. It encodes CASRTMTEEQYF. The chain employs TRBV18 and TRBJ2-7; tentatively, D is TRBD1 (5 bases). This CDR3 contains 12 residues. Trimming left V 8 bases short and J 7 bases short, with 15 bases between. Per the germline V gene, CDR1 is KGHSH and CDR2 is LQKENI.

This clone has only a few counts. The chain recombines TRBV5-1 with TRBJ2-2; D may be TRBD1 (6 bases). The CDR3 loop spans 12 amino acids. Germline CDR1 SGHRS, CDR2 YFSETQ. V was trimmed by 5 bases and J by 8 bases, leaving 10 bases between them. CDR3 sequence reads: CASRSGEGELFF. The CDR3 coding sequence is TGCGCCAGCAGATCAGGGGAGGGGGAGCTGTTTTTT.

V and J are TRBV9 and TRBJ2-3; 10 positions agree with TRBD2. Germline loops: CDR1 SGDLS, CDR2 YYNGEE. V shed 0 bases, J shed 8 bases, and the junction held 9 bases outside the gene matches. The CDR3 runs to 16 residues. In DNA form, the CDR3 reads TGTGCCAGCAGCGTAGCTCTAGCGGGGGTCGGGGTTACGCAGTATTTT. It codes for CASSVALAGVGVTQYF.

V usage is TRBV2 and J usage is TRBJ1-2, with D maybe TRBD1 (5 bases). This CDR3 contains 15 residues. Germline V gene data show CDR1 as SNHLY and CDR2 as FYNNEI. The V gene lost 8 bases and the J gene lost 4 bases, with 20 bases spanning the gap. In DNA, the CDR3 is TGTGCCAGCCGAAGGGGACTAAGTACGGCCTATGGCTACACCTTC. Its translation: CASRRGLSTAYGYTF.

The J gene is TRBJ2-7, the V gene TRBV30; 10 bases line up with TRBD1. This CDR3 has 11 residues. J was trimmed by 5 bases and V by 8 bases; bases with no gene match: 3. Germline V CDR1 and CDR2: GTSNPN, SVGIG (reference sequence). This chain's CDR3 is CAGDRGHEQYF. In DNA form, the CDR3 reads TGTGCCGGGGACAGGGGTCACGAGCAGTACTTC.

The chain has TRBV15 and TRBJ2-7; maybe TRBD1 (6 bases). The CDR3 consists of 16 residues. Trimming removed 2 bases at V and 0 bases at J, with 14 bases between. Germline-derived CDR1 and CDR2 are LNHNV and YYDKDF (reference sequence). The CDR3 sequence is CATSRNRQASSYEQYF. The CDR3, as DNA: TGTGCCACCAGCAGAAATCGACAGGCGAGCTCCTACGAGCAGTACTTC.

This clone was found once. The rearrangement uses TRBV19 and TRBJ1-2; TRBD1 might be the D (6 bases). The CDR3 runs 15 residues. The germline V gene encodes CDR1 LNHDA and CDR2 SQIVND (reference sequence). With 6 bases removed from V and 8 bases from J, the gap between germline ends came to 22 bases. CDR3 amino acids: CASRKKQGGIEGYTF. CDR3 in DNA: TGTGCCAGTAGGAAGAAACAGGGTGGGATTGAAGGCTACACCTTC.

This clone was seen a handful of times. The genes are TRBV27 and TRBJ2-7; D uncertain. Deletions cut 0 bases from V and 7 bases from J, with 16 bases between. CDR3 length: 15 residues. Germline V CDR1 and CDR2: MNHEY, SMNVEV (reference sequence). The CDR3 sequence is CASSLSLASVGEQYF. The CDR3 nucleotides are TGTGCCAGCAGTTTATCCCTTGCGAGCGTCGGGGAGCAGTACTTC.

This clone appeared once. The V call is TRBV5-4, the J call TRBJ1-2, with a possible D match to TRBD1 (5 bases). Germline V CDR1 and CDR2: SGHNT, YYREEE (reference sequence). The CDR3 spans 15 residues. V lost 6 bases and J lost 1, with 16 bases in between. CDR3 protein: CASIMAGQGNYGYTF. The CDR3 DNA follows: TGTGCCAGCATCATGGCCGGGCAGGGTAACTATGGCTACACCTTC. Together with reference TRBV5-4 and TRBJ1-2, the CDR3 gives the full variable domain: ETGVTQSPTHLIKTRGQQVTLRCSSQSGHNTVSWYQQALGQGPQFIFQYYREEENGRGNFPPRFSGLQFPNYSSELNVNALELDDSALYLCASIMAGQGNYGYTFGSGTRLTVV.

The chain uses TRBV9 and TRBJ2-3; 7 nucleotides agree with TRBD1. Germline CDR1 and CDR2: SGDLS and YYNGEE. V dropped 4 bases and J dropped 3; count of bases not matched to a gene: 5. The CDR3 consists of 14 residues. CDR3: CASSITRGTDTQYF. CDR3 in DNA: TGTGCCAGCAGCATTACCAGGGGGACAGATACGCAGTATTTT. The full variable domain, its missing parts supplied by reference TRBV9 and TRBJ2-3, is DSGVTQTPKHLITATGQRVTLRCSPRSGDLSVYWYQQSLDQGLQFLIQYYNGEERAKGNILERFSAQQFPDLHSELNLSSLELGDSALYFCASSITRGTDTQYFGPGTRLTVL.

The chain is built from TRBV30 and TRBJ2-1, with a possible D match to TRBD2 (5 bases). The ends were cut back, 3 bases at V and 7 bases at J, with 10 bases in the middle. This CDR3 contains 12 residues. Germline V lookup: CDR1 GTSNPN, CDR2 SVGIG (reference sequence). CDR3 sequence reads: CAWRRELNEQFF. CDR3 DNA: TGTGCCTGGAGAAGGGAGTTGAATGAGCAGTTCTTC. Based on the CDR3 plus reference TRBV30 and TRBJ2-1, the full variable domain is SQTIHQWPATLVQPVGSPLSLECTVEGTSNPNLYWYRQAAGRGLQLLFYSVGIGQISSEVPQNLSASRPQDRQFILSSKKLLLSDSGFYLCAWRRELNEQFFGPGTRLTVL.

A few counts support this clone. The chain employs TRBV5-1 and TRBJ1-5, with 7 bases lining up with TRBD1. Germline V lookup: CDR1 SGHRS, CDR2 YFSETQ. With V trimmed by 4 bases and J by 7 bases, 11 bases remained unmatched. The CDR3 covers 15 residues. The CDR3 region is CASSAEGALEQPQHF. CDR3 coding DNA: TGCGCCAGCAGCGCTGAGGGGGCTCTAGAACAGCCCCAGCATTTT.

The chain uses TRBV7-4 and TRBJ1-6; D gene uncertain. The CDR3 has 14 amino acids. Germline assignment: CDR1 SGHVT and CDR2 SQSDAQ. V was shortened by 3 bases and J by 8 bases, with 11 bases between the two germline ends. The CDR3 sequence: CASSLLQTDSPLHF. In DNA, the CDR3 is TGTGCCAGCAGCTTGTTACAGACCGATTCACCCCTCCACTTT.

J is TRBJ2-3 and V is TRBV7-6, with a possible D match to TRBD2 (7 bases). The CDR3 is made up of 16 amino acids. Trimming pared 4 bases from V and 1 base from J, leaving 15 bases between. Germline V gives CDR1 SGHVS, CDR2 FNYEAQ. CDR3 sequence reads: CASSSTGGPRTDTQYF. In DNA form, the CDR3 reads TGTGCCAGCAGCTCAACCGGGGGGCCACGCACAGATACGCAGTATTTT.

The chain couples TRBV11-3 to TRBJ2-1; D perhaps matches TRBD1 (6 bases). This CDR3 is built from 15 residues. Germline values: CDR1 SGHNT, CDR2 YENEEA. The V end was cut by 2 bases, the J end by 4 bases, with 12 bases between. The CDR3 region is CASSLSSGAYNEQFF. Here the CDR3 DNA reads TGTGCCAGCAGCTTATCGTCAGGGGCTTACAATGAGCAGTTCTTC.